Sequencing of this T cell receptor (beta chain) was carried out in a study of CD8+CD57+ T cells in acquired aplastic anemia. As for the study in general: On average, sorted CD4+ and CD8+ cells gave approximately 3.5 ug of DNA.

CDR3 and TCR beta VDJ profiling relied on a genomic DNA template. TCRdb reprocessed the reads via MiXCR and lists one record per CDR3 protein. The table includes approximately 250,000 distinct CDR3 sequences, approximately 79% detected once. An expansion of CD8+CD57+ cells by flow cytometry had been shown in patients chosen for sequencing. Material: sorted CD4+, CD8+, or CD8+CD57+ T cells (not recorded which) from PBMCs. The receptor was isolated from a human donor with aplastic anemia.

DNA of the CDR3: TGTGCCAGCAGCTTAGCGGGTAGCTGCGTCGCCAACGGCTACACCTTC. It yields the protein CASSLAGSCVANGYTF. The chain recombines TRBV7-3 with TRBJ1-2; no definite D call. V was shortened by 2 bases and J by 8 bases, with 21 bases between the two germline ends. This CDR3 spans 16 amino acids. CDR1 is SGHTA and CDR2 is FQGTGA in the germline V gene.